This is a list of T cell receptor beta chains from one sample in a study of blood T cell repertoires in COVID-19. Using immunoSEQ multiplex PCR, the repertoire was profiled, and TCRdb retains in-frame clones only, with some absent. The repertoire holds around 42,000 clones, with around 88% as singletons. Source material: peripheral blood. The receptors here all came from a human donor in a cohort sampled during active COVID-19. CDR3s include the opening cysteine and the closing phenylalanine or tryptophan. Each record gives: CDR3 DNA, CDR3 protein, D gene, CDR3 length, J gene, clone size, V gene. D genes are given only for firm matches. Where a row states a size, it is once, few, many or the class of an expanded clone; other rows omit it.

CDR3nt: TGTGCCAGTAGTGCGGCTAGCGGGAGAATCGGAACCGGGGAGCTGTTTTTT
CDR3aa: CASSAASGRIGTGELFF
d_gene: TRBD2
len: 17
j_gene: TRBJ2-2
abundance: .
v_gene: TRBV19

CDR3nt: TGTGCCAGCAGCAAGGACCGACAGGAGAAAACAATGAACACTGAAGCTTTCTTT
CDR3aa: CASSKDRQEKTMNTEAFF
d_gene: .
len: 18
j_gene: TRBJ1-1
abundance: .
v_gene: TRBV7-9

CDR3nt: TGTGCCAGCTTAGATTACCAAGAGACCCAGTACTTC
CDR3aa: CASLDYQETQYF
d_gene: .
len: 12
j_gene: TRBJ2-5
abundance: .
v_gene: TRBV28

CDR3nt: TGCGCCAGCAGCAAAACCCCAGTAGGTAGCGGCACTAGCACAGATACGCAGTATTTT
CDR3aa: CASSKTPVGSGTSTDTQYF
d_gene: .
len: 19
j_gene: TRBJ2-3
abundance: .
v_gene: TRBV5-1

CDR3nt: TGTGCCAGTAGCCTCCAGGTGGGCCCATCCACAGATACGCAGTATTTT
CDR3aa: CASSLQVGPSTDTQYF
d_gene: .
len: 16
j_gene: TRBJ2-3
abundance: .
v_gene: TRBV19

CDR3nt: TGTGCCAGCAGCTTGGTTCTAGCGGGCAACCAGGAGACCCAGTACTTC
CDR3aa: CASSLVLAGNQETQYF
d_gene: TRBD2
len: 16
j_gene: TRBJ2-5
abundance: .
v_gene: TRBV5-4

CDR3nt: TGTGCCAGTACCACGGGACATAAGTCTAACACCGGGGAGCTGTTTTTT
CDR3aa: CASTTGHKSNTGELFF
d_gene: .
len: 16
j_gene: TRBJ2-2
abundance: .
v_gene: TRBV19

CDR3nt: TGTGCCAGCAGTTACTCGGTCCGGGGGAACACTGAAGCTTTCTTT
CDR3aa: CASSYSVRGNTEAFF
d_gene: .
len: 15
j_gene: TRBJ1-1
abundance: .
v_gene: TRBV6-5

CDR3nt: TGCGCCAGCAGCATAGCTCAGCGGGAGGGGACCCAGTACTTC
CDR3aa: CASSIAQREGTQYF
d_gene: TRBD2
len: 14
j_gene: TRBJ2-5
abundance: .
v_gene: TRBV5-1

CDR3nt: TGTGCCAGTAGTACCATTAATCAGGGCTATAGCAATCAGCCCCAGCATTTT
CDR3aa: CASSTINQGYSNQPQHF
d_gene: .
len: 17
j_gene: TRBJ1-5
abundance: few
v_gene: TRBV19

CDR3nt: TGTGCCAGCAGCTTCGACGGGGGGATCACAGATACGCAGTATTTT
CDR3aa: CASSFDGGITDTQYF
d_gene: TRBD2
len: 15
j_gene: TRBJ2-3
abundance: .
v_gene: TRBV5-4

CDR3nt: TGTGCCAGCAGCGCGACTAGTTTCACCGGGGAGCTGTTTTTT
CDR3aa: CASSATSFTGELFF
d_gene: .
len: 14
j_gene: TRBJ2-2
abundance: .
v_gene: TRBV11-3

CDR3nt: TGTGCCAGCAGCCAGCCTACAGGGAATCAGCCCCAGCATTTT
CDR3aa: CASSQPTGNQPQHF
d_gene: .
len: 14
j_gene: TRBJ1-5
abundance: .
v_gene: TRBV4-2

CDR3nt: TGTGCCAGCAGCTTAGTGTCAGGGATCGACATTCAGTACTTC
CDR3aa: CASSLVSGIDIQYF
d_gene: .
len: 14
j_gene: TRBJ2-4
abundance: .
v_gene: TRBV7-9

CDR3nt: TGTGCCAGTAGTCCAGGGAATTCCGGCCGGCCCCAGCATTTT
CDR3aa: CASSPGNSGRPQHF
d_gene: .
len: 14
j_gene: TRBJ1-5
abundance: few
v_gene: TRBV19

CDR3nt: TGCGCCAGCAGCTTGGAGCTAGGACTGTTTAATGAGCAGTTCTTC
CDR3aa: CASSLELGLFNEQFF
d_gene: .
len: 15
j_gene: TRBJ2-1
abundance: .
v_gene: TRBV5-1

CDR3nt: TGTGCCAGTAGTATTATGAGCGGTGATCAGCCCCAGCATTTT
CDR3aa: CASSIMSGDQPQHF
d_gene: .
len: 14
j_gene: TRBJ1-5
abundance: .
v_gene: TRBV19

CDR3nt: TGCGCCAGCAGCCAAGATGTGGGCAACTCCTATAATTCACCCCTCCACTTT
CDR3aa: CASSQDVGNSYNSPLHF
d_gene: .
len: 17
j_gene: TRBJ1-6
abundance: .
v_gene: TRBV4-3

CDR3nt: TGTGCCAGTACTCAGGGAGGGATAGACAATGAAAAACTGTTTTTT
CDR3aa: CASTQGGIDNEKLFF
d_gene: .
len: 15
j_gene: TRBJ1-4
abundance: .
v_gene: TRBV19

CDR3nt: TGTGCCATCAGGGACGTGGCCCAGGGAACAGATACGCAGTATTTT
CDR3aa: CAIRDVAQGTDTQYF
d_gene: .
len: 15
j_gene: TRBJ2-3
abundance: .
v_gene: TRBV10-3

CDR3nt: TGTGCCAGCTCACCACCGGTCCGGGGGGACTACAATGAGCAGTTCTTC
CDR3aa: CASSPPVRGDYNEQFF
d_gene: TRBD2
len: 16
j_gene: TRBJ2-1
abundance: .
v_gene: TRBV18

CDR3nt: TGTGCCAGCAGCCCCTCGGGGAACACTGAAGCTTTCTTT
CDR3aa: CASSPSGNTEAFF
d_gene: .
len: 13
j_gene: TRBJ1-1
abundance: .
v_gene: TRBV9